Below are 12 T cell receptor beta chains sequenced from a single sample in a study of T cells in Graves' hyperthyroidism and ophthalmopathy. What was amplified from RNA transcripts were TCR beta CDR3 regions. With the HTBI primer set, the TCR CDR3 went through a first round of RT-PCR. In TCRdb, the multiplex PCR reads were re-called with MiXCR into one record per CDR3 protein. The sample yields about 300,000 distinct CDR3 sequences, about an eighth seen once. Sequencing was performed on blood. These receptor sequences come from a woman aged 40 to 50 with Graves' hyperthyroidism.

This clonotype was found a few times. CDR3 loop: CASSLTGHSYEQYF. CDR3 coding DNA: TGTGCCAGCAGTTTAACGGGGCACTCCTACGAGCAGTACTTC. V is TRBV27 and J is TRBJ2-7, with D perhaps matching TRBD1 or TRBD2 (5 bases each). Germline loops: CDR1 MNHEY, CDR2 SMNVEV (reference sequence). The CDR3 covers 14 residues. The V end lost 2 bases, the J end lost 0 bases, and 8 bases lay between the germline ends.

This clonotype was seen ten or more times. V usage is TRBV2 and J usage is TRBJ1-2; the D gene is possibly TRBD1 (6 bases). Looked up from germline, CDR1 is SNHLY and CDR2 is FYNNEI. With 4 bases removed from V and 8 bases from J, the gap between germline ends came to 11 bases. The CDR3 loop spans 12 amino acids. The CDR3 loop reads CASSGVDRGYTF. CDR3 DNA: TGTGCCAGCAGTGGGGTTGACAGGGGCTACACCTTC.

This clonotype was counted many times. The V gene is TRBV6-6, the J gene TRBJ2-3, with a tentative D call TRBD1 (6 bases). The CDR3 is 17 residues long. CDR1 MNHNY and CDR2 SVGAGI come from the germline V gene (reference sequence). With 2 bases removed from V and 1 base from J, the gap between germline ends came to 16 bases. CDR3 bases: TGTGCCAGCAGTTACGGGGGCTCCAGATATCGCACAGATACGCAGTATTTT. Translating gives CASSYGGSRYRTDTQYF.

This clonotype was recorded at least ten times. The chain combines TRBV28 with TRBJ1-6; D perhaps matches TRBD1 (5 bases). This CDR3 contains 15 residues. The ends were cut back, 8 bases at V and 10 bases at J, with 21 bases in the middle. From germline, CDR1 is MDHEN and CDR2 SYDVKM. CDR3 residues: CASGLHMGVGSPLHF. The CDR3 nucleotides are TGTGCCAGCGGACTTCACATGGGGGTCGGATCACCCCTCCACTTT.

This clonotype occurred a few times. This chain uses TRBV12-3 or TRBV12-4 with TRBJ2-3; D may correspond to TRBD1 or TRBD2 (6 bases each). The V end was cut by 1 base, the J end by 10 bases, with 9 bases between. The CDR3 runs to 12 residues. The CDR3 DNA sequence: TGTGCCAGCAGTTTAGAGGAGGGGGCGCAGTATTTT. It translates to CASSLEEGAQYF.

Ten or more counts support this clonotype. This sequence joins TRBV10-2 and TRBJ2-3; D possibly corresponds to TRBD2 (5 bases). Germline CDR1 WSHSY, CDR2 SAAADI. V was pared by 0 bases and J by 0 bases, with 16 bases between. This CDR3 region has 18 residues. For the CDR3, the DNA is TGCGCCAGCAGTGAGTCTGGAGGTGTTATTTTTAGCACAGATACGCAGTATTTT. Its translation is CASSESGGVIFSTDTQYF.

This clonotype has only a few counts. This rearrangement joins TRBV11-2 to TRBJ2-1; 15 nucleotides line up with TRBD2. Per the germline V gene, CDR1 is SGHAT and CDR2 is FQNNGV. Trimming removed 5 bases from V and 9 bases from J; junction bases left unmatched: 8. CDR3 length equals 16 residues. Here the CDR3 DNA reads TGTGCCAGCAGCCCCGGACTAGCGGGAGGGGCCTCTGAGCAGTTCTTC. Translated: CASSPGLAGGASEQFF.

There are a few counts of this clonotype. A read error is possible here, since a much larger clone lies one base away. The chain links TRBV7-2 to TRBJ2-7; D possibly uses TRBD1 or TRBD2 (6 bases each). The V and J ends lost 4 bases and 5 bases respectively, with 9 bases between them. The CDR3 is 12 residues long. Germline loops: CDR1 SGHTA, CDR2 FQGNSA. The CDR3 reads CASSWGAHEQYF. CDR3 DNA sequence: TGTGCCAGCAGCTGGGGGGCCCACGAGCAGTACTTC.

In the case of this clonotype: A much bigger clone sits one base away, suggesting this may be a read error. The J gene is TRBJ1-5, the V gene TRBV19; D is possibly TRBD1 (5 bases). CDR3 length equals 15 residues. Germline CDR1 LNHDA, CDR2 SQIVND (reference sequence). The CDR3 spells CASSIESAGNPPQHF. DNA of the CDR3: TGTGCCAGTAGTATAGAGTCGGCAGGGAATCCGCCCCAGCATTTT.

The table lists this clonotype with many counts. The chain employs TRBV11-2 and TRBJ2-2, with a possible D match to TRBD1 (5 bases). The CDR3 contains 13 residues. From germline, CDR1 is SGHAT and CDR2 FQNNGV. The ends were cut back, 3 bases at V and 6 bases at J, with 8 bases in the middle. The CDR3 region has the DNA TGTGCCAGCAGCTTTCAGGGCGCCGGGGAGCTGTTTTTT. Translated: CASSFQGAGELFF.

The chain's CDR3 is CASSFTGTGVDTQYF. The DNA of the CDR3 is TGTGCCAGCAGTTTTACCGGGACAGGGGTGGATACGCAGTATTTT. This sequence joins TRBV27 and TRBJ2-3, with TRBD1 identical over 10 bases. CDR3 length: 15 amino acids. The ends lost 3 bases at V and 6 bases at J; junction bases unmatched: 6. Germline V gene data show CDR1 as MNHEY and CDR2 as SMNVEV (reference sequence).

This clonotype has ten or more counts. This chain uses TRBV3-1 with TRBJ1-2; a possible D gene is TRBD1 (5 bases). The V gene's germline CDR1 is LGHDT and CDR2 YNNKEL (reference sequence). CDR3 size: 15 residues. V dropped 4 bases and J dropped 7 bases, with 19 bases sitting between them. The CDR3 DNA reads TGTGCCAGCAGCCGCCTTGATCGGGGCAGTAGTGGCTACACCTTC. Protein: CASSRLDRGSSGYTF.